The clone carrying this T cell receptor beta chain has a handful of counts. Per germline, CDR1 MNHEY and CDR2 SVGEGT. Trimming cost V 2 bases and J 0 bases; bases outside gene matches: 7. The CDR3 sequence is 17 residues long. This specimen comes from a study of blood T cell repertoires in COVID-19. Study in general: The United States, Italy and Spain supplied acute and convalescent COVID-19 samples. PBMCs, B-cell-depleted T cells, or T cells were the source of the cDNA or gDNA that made up the material.

In the source study's methods: Estimation of nucleated cell counts relied on the amplification of reference gene primers. Profiled with immunoSEQ multiplex PCR; TCRdb holds only in-frame clones, not every one. The V and J calls and the clone size are those of that table, but D and trimming were determined from the DNA. The sample carries more than 95,000 clones, 65% to 85% recorded once. The chain is built from TRBV6-2 or TRBV6-3 and TRBJ2-1; the match to TRBD1 covers 7 bases. The TCR originated in a man older than 75 with active or convalescent COVID-19. Sequencing was carried out using peripheral blood. CDR3 coding DNA: TGTGCCAGCAGTTACGGGGCCGGGACAGCCTCCTACAATGAGCAGTTCTTC. Its protein product is CASSYGAGTASYNEQFF.